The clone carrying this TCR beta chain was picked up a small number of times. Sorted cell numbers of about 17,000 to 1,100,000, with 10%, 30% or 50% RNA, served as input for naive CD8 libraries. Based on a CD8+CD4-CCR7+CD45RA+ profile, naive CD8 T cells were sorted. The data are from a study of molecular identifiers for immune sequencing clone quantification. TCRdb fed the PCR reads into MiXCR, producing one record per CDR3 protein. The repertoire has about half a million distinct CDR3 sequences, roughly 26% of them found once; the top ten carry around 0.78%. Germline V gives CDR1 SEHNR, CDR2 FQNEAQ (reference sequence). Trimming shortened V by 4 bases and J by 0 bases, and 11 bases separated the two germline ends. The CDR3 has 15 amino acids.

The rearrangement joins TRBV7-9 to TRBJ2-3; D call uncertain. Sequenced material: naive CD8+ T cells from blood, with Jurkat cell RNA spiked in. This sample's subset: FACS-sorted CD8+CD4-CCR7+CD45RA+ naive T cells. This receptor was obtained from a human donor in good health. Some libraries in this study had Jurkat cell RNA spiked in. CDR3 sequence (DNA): TGTGCCAGCAGCTCGGTGTCCATAAGCACAGATACGCAGTATTTT. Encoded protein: CASSSVSISTDTQYF. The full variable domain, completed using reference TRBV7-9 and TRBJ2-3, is DTGVSQNPRHKITKRGQNVTFRCDPISEHNRLYWYRQTLGQGPEFLTYFQNEAQLEKSRLLSDRFSAERPKGSFSTLEIQRTEQGDSAMYLCASSSVSISTDTQYFGPGTRLTVL.